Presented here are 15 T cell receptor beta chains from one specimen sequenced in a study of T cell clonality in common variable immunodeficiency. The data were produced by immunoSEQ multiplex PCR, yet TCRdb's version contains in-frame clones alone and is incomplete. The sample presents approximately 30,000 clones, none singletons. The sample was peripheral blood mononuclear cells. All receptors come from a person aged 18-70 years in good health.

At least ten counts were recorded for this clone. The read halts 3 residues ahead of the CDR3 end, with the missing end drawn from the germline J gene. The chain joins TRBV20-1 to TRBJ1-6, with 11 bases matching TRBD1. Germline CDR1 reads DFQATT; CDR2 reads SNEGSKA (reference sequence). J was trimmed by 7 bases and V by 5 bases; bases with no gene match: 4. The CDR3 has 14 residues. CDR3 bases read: TGCAGTGCTTGGGACAGGGGGGAAAATTCACCC. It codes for CSAWDRGENSP. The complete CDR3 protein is CSAWDRGENSPLHF.

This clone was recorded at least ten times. The CDR3 is CASRLQGPNEAFF. CDR3 DNA (partial): TGTGCCAGCAGGTTACAAGGTCCGAACGAG. The rearrangement joins TRBV12-3 or TRBV12-4 to TRBJ1-1; D is unclear. The read gets to within 3 residues of the CDR3 end, and the germline J gene fills in the rest. The CDR3 is 13 amino acids.

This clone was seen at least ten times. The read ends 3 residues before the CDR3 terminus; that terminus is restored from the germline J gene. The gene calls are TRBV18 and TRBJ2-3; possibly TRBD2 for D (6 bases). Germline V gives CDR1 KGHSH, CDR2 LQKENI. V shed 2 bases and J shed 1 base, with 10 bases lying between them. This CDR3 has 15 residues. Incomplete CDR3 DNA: TGTGCCAGCTCACCAGGGGGGTCTCGCACAGATACG. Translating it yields CASSPGGSRTDT. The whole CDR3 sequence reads CASSPGGSRTDTQYF.

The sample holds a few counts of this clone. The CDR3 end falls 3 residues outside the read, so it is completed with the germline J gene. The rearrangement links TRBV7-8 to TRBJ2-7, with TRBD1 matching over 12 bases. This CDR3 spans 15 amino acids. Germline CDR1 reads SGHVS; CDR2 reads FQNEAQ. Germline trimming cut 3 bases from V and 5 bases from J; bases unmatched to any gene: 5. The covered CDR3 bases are TGTGCCAGCAGCTTCCTGGGACAGGGGGCGAACGAG. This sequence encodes CASSFLGQGANE. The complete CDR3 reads CASSFLGQGANEQYF.

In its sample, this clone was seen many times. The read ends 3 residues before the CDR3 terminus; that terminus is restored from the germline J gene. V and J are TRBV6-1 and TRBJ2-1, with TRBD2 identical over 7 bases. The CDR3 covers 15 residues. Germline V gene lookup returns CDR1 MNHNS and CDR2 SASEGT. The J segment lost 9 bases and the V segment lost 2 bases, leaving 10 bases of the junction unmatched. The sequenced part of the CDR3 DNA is TGTGCCAGCAGTGAACTTGCGGGAGCGGCGCCTGAG. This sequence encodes CASSELAGAAPE. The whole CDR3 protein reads CASSELAGAAPEQFF.

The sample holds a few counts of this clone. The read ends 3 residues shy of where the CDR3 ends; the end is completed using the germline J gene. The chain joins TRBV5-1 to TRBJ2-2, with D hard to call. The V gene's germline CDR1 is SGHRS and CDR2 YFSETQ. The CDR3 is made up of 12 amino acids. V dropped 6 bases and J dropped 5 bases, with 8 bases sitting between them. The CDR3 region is CASKIGTGELFF. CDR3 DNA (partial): TGCGCCAGCAAGATCGGGACCGGGGAG.

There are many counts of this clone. The CDR3 bases that were read are TGTGCCAGCAGTTTGAGCGGGGGGACCTACAATGAG. Residues: CASSLSGGTYNE. The whole CDR3 sequence reads CASSLSGGTYNEQFF. The V call is TRBV12-3 or TRBV12-4, the J call TRBJ2-1, with 9 bases fitting TRBD2. The read ends 3 residues before the CDR3 terminus; that terminus is restored from the germline J gene. Trimming at V came to 3 bases and at J to 2 bases, leaving 2 bases not matched to a gene. The CDR3 length is 15 residues.

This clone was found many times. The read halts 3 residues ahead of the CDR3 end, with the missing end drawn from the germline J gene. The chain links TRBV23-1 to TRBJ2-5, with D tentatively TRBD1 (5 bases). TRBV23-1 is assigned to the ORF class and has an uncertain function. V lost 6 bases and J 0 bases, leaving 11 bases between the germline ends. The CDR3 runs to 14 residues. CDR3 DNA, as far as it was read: TGCGCCAGCAGCTCAGACAGCTACCAAGAGACC. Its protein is CASSSDSYQET. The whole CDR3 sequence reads CASSSDSYQETQYF.

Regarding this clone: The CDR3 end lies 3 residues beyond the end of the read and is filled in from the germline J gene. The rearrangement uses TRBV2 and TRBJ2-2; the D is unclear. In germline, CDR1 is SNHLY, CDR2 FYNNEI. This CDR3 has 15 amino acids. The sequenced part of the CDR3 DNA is TGTGCCAGCAGTGAATTCCAAGGGTCTTTCGAAAAG. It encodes CASSEFQGSFEK. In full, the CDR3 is CASSEFQGSFEKLFF.

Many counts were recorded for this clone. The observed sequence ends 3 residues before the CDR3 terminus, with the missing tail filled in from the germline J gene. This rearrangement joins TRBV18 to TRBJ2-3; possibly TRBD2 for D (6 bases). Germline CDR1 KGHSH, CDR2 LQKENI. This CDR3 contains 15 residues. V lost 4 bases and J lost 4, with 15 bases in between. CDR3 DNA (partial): TGTGCCAGCTCACGTAGCGGTGGGGGAGCAGATACG. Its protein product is CASSRSGGGADT. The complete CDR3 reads CASSRSGGGADTQYF.

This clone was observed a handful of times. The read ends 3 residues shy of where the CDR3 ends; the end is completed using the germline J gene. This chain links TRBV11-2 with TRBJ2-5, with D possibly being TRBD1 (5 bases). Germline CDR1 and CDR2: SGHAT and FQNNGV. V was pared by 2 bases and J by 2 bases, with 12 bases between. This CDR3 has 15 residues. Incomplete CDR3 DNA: TGTGCCAGCAGCTTACGGACATACTCACAAGAGACC. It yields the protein CASSLRTYSQET. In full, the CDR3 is CASSLRTYSQETQYF.

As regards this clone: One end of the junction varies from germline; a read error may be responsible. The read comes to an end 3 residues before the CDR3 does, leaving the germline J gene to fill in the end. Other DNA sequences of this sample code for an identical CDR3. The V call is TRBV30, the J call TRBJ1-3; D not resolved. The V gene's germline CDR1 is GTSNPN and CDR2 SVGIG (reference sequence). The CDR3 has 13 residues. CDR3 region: CAWSRGLGNTIYF. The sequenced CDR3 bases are TGTGCCTGGAGTAGAGGGTTAGGAAACACG.

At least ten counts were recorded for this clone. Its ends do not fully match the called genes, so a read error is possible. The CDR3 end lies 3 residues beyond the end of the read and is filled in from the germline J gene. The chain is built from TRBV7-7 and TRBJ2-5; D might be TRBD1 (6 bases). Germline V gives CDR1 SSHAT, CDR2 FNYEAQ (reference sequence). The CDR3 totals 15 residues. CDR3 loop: CASSSSTGSQETQYF. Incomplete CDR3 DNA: TGTGCTAGCAGCTCTTCAACAGGGTCCCAAGAGACC.

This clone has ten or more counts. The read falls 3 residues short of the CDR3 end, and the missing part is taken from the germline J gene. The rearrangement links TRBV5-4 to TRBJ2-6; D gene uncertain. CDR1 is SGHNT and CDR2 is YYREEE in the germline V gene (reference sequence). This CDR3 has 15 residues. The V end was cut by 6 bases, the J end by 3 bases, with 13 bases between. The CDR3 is CASIQERDGANVLTF. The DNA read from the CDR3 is TGTGCCAGCATCCAGGAACGCGATGGGGCCAACGTC.

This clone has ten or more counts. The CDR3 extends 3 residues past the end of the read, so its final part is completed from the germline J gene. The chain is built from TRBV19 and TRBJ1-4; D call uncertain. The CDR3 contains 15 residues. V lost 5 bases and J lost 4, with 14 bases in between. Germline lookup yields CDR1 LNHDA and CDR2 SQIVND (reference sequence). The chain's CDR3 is CASSRGGEGNEKLFF. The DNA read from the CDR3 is TGTGCCAGTAGTCGGGGTGGTGAGGGTAATGAAAAA.